Sequencing of this TCR beta chain was carried out in a study of T cell responses to AZD1222 COVID-19 vaccine. About the study: Second-dose groups at about 4 or about 12 weeks were pooled.

TCRdb's copy holds only in-frame clones and misses some; the assay was immunoSEQ multiplex PCR. Found here are roughly 100,000 clones, roughly 90% of them singletons; the top ten hold under 3%. In regard to this clone: Its antigen remains unknown.

General study points: A mostly white British donor set with more females was recruited, and clonal diversity was possibly underestimated. Epitopes outside B.1.351 and B.1.1.7 mutated regions reportedly drew nearly half of spike TCRs.

The CDR3 has 14 residues. Germline-derived CDR1 and CDR2 are MNHEY and SMNVEV (reference sequence). J lost 9 bases, V lost 3 bases, and 6 bases had no gene match. The V call is TRBV27, the J call TRBJ2-1; 9 positions agree with TRBD2. This specimen was peripheral blood, taken on day 0 of AZD1222 vaccination. The TCR was taken from an adult in good health. The CDR3 protein is CASSFSGSNGEQFF. The DNA of the CDR3 is TGTGCCAGCAGTTTTAGCGGGAGTAATGGTGAGCAGTTCTTC.